A single sample gave rise to the 27 T cell receptor beta chains below, sequenced in a study of blood T cell repertoires in COVID-19. The table came from immunoSEQ multiplex PCR; TCRdb's copy has only in-frame clones and leaves some out. This table has approximately 300,000 clones, approximately 86% appearing once. Sequencing was performed on peripheral blood. The receptors were gathered from a man between 18 and 29 years old with active or convalescent COVID-19.

This chain connects TRBV4-3 to TRBJ1-5, with D uncertain. This CDR3 contains 15 residues. Trimming stripped 1 base from V and 10 bases from J, with 17 bases between. CDR1 is LGHNA, CDR2 YSLEER, per germline. The CDR3 sequence: CASSQGVGQVHPQHF. The CDR3 region has the DNA TGCGCCAGCAGCCAAGGGGTGGGTCAGGTCCATCCCCAGCATTTT.

The CDR3 nucleotides are TGCAGCGTTGCACGGGAGTATAATTCACCCCTCCACTTT. Protein sequence: CSVAREYNSPLHF. The chain recombines TRBV29-1 with TRBJ1-6; D is uncertain. The CDR3 consists of 13 residues. The germline V gene has CDR1 SQVTM and CDR2 ANQGSEA. V gave up 4 bases and J gave up 4 bases, with 8 bases separating them.

CDR3 loop: CASRAGQGNYEQYF. For the CDR3, the DNA is TGTGCCAGCAGGGCGGGACAGGGGAATTACGAGCAGTACTTC. The genes are TRBV6-5 and TRBJ2-7; TRBD1 matches at 10 bases. Looked up from germline, CDR1 is MNHEY and CDR2 is SVGAGI. CDR3 length: 14 amino acids. V trimming: 6 bases; J trimming: 4 bases; junction bases outside the gene matches: 6.

The chain carries TRBV19 and TRBJ2-1; D might be TRBD2 (5 bases). The length of the CDR3 is 15 residues. The germline CDR1 and CDR2 sequences are LNHDA and SQIVND (reference sequence). Trimming pared 3 bases from V and 6 bases from J, leaving 15 bases between. The CDR3 region is CASSIKVGIRNEQFF. CDR3 DNA: TGTGCCAGTAGTATCAAGGTCGGGATTCGCAATGAGCAGTTCTTC.

This clone was detected only a few times. J is TRBJ2-3 and V is TRBV6-4, with 11 bases matching TRBD2. This CDR3 contains 15 residues. The V segment lost 2 bases and the J segment 4 bases; nucleotides outside the gene matches: 2. CDR1 is MRHNA, CDR2 SNTAGT, per germline. The DNA of the CDR3 is TGTGCCAGCAGTGACGGGACTAGCGGTTCAGATACGCAGTATTTT. This codes for CASSDGTSGSDTQYF.

The genes are TRBV13 and TRBJ1-1, with unresolved D. This CDR3 has 15 amino acids. Germline CDR1 is PRHDT and CDR2 is FYEKMQ (reference sequence). Between the trimmed V and J ends, which lost 5 bases and 5 bases, there was a span of 18 bases. CDR3 DNA sequence: TGTGCCAGCAGCCTCCTGTCGGGGTCGGGGACTGAAGCTTTCTTT. Translating it yields CASSLLSGSGTEAFF. Filled out from reference TRBV13 and TRBJ1-1, the complete variable domain reads AAGVIQSPRHLIKEKRETATLKCYPIPRHDTVYWYQQGPGQDPQFLISFYEKMQSDKGSIPDRFSAQQFSDYHSELNMSSLELGDSALYFCASSLLSGSGTEAFFGQGTRLTVV.

The chain couples TRBV5-8 to TRBJ2-5; D not certain. The CDR3 has 15 amino acids. Germline CDR1 reads SGHTS; CDR2 reads YDEGEE. V was trimmed by 4 bases and J by 1 base, leaving 14 bases between them. The CDR3 is CASSIAVVSQETQYF. The CDR3 DNA reads as TGTGCCAGCAGCATAGCAGTGGTGAGCCAAGAGACCCAGTACTTC.

The chain links TRBV6-6 to TRBJ2-3, with TRBD2 matching over 10 bases. Germline assignment: CDR1 MNHNY and CDR2 SVGAGI (reference sequence). With 8 bases clipped from V and 1 base from J, the junction kept 6 bases outside the gene matches. The CDR3 totals 15 residues. The CDR3, as DNA: TGTGCCAGCTTCATTCTAGCGGGGGGCACAGATACGCAGTATTTT. It encodes CASFILAGGTDTQYF.

This clone was seen only once. The V call is TRBV7-2, the J call TRBJ2-7; D uncertain. This CDR3 contains 11 residues. Trimming shortened V by 8 bases and J by 6 bases, and 11 bases separated the two germline ends. Germline V lookup: CDR1 SGHTA, CDR2 FQGNSA. In DNA, the CDR3 is TGTGCCAGCCGAAAAGACTCCGAGCAGTACTTC. This codes for CASRKDSEQYF.

The V and J genes are TRBV18 and TRBJ1-6; the match to TRBD1 covers 12 bases. Germline values: CDR1 KGHSH, CDR2 LQKENI. The J segment lost 8 bases and the V segment lost 2 bases, leaving 10 bases of the junction unmatched. This CDR3 is 18 amino acids long. Here the CDR3 reads CASSPEGQGALGHSPLHF. The CDR3 coding sequence is TGTGCCAGCTCACCAGAGGGACAGGGGGCTTTGGGGCATTCACCCCTCCACTTT.

V and J are TRBV29-1 and TRBJ1-2; the D gene is possibly TRBD1 (6 bases). The germline V gene has CDR1 SQVTM and CDR2 ANQGSEA. The CDR3 covers 13 residues. As DNA, the CDR3 is TGCATTACTTTTGGGCAGGGGAACTATGGCTACACCTTC. As protein: CITFGQGNYGYTF.

The chain employs TRBV3-1 (or the pseudogene TRBV3-2) and TRBJ2-7; TRBD2 matches 16 bases. The CDR3 is made up of 21 amino acids. Germline CDR1 is LGHDT and CDR2 is YNNKEL (reference sequence). Trimming removed 2 bases from V and 3 bases from J; junction bases left unmatched: 16. The CDR3 here is CASSQYPQAVGLAGGLYEQYF. CDR3 sequence (DNA): TGTGCCAGCAGCCAATATCCCCAAGCCGTGGGACTAGCGGGGGGGCTCTACGAGCAGTACTTC.

The rearrangement links TRBV6-1 to TRBJ2-2; D gene uncertain. V was cut by 3 bases and J by 0 bases, with 8 bases left in between. The CDR3 sequence is 15 residues long. Germline V gives CDR1 MNHNS, CDR2 SASEGT. The CDR3 region is CASSDWQTNTGELFF. The CDR3 DNA follows: TGTGCCAGCAGTGATTGGCAGACGAACACCGGGGAGCTGTTTTTT.

This chain connects TRBV9 to TRBJ2-3, with D unresolved. Germline CDR1 SGDLS, CDR2 YYNGEE. The CDR3 has 13 amino acids. Trimming stripped 1 base from V and 1 base from J, with 4 bases between. The CDR3 region is CASSVIGTDTQYF. The CDR3 nucleotides are TGTGCCAGCAGCGTAATCGGCACAGATACGCAGTATTTT.

The chain recombines TRBV19 with TRBJ2-1, with D perhaps TRBD2 (6 bases). The CDR3 consists of 15 residues. The germline V gene encodes CDR1 LNHDA and CDR2 SQIVND (reference sequence). The V gene lost 6 bases and the J gene lost 0 bases, with 12 bases spanning the gap. This chain's CDR3 is CASRTSGVSYNEQFF. Written as DNA, the CDR3 is TGTGCCAGTAGAACCTCGGGAGTCTCCTACAATGAGCAGTTCTTC. Full variable domain (outside the CDR3, taken from reference TRBV19 and TRBJ2-1): DGGITQSPKYLFRKEGQNVTLSCEQNLNHDAMYWYRQDPGQGLRLIYYSQIVNDFQKGDIAEGYSVSREKKESFPLTVTSAQKNPTAFYLCASRTSGVSYNEQFFGPGTRLTVL.

This chain uses TRBV5-1 with TRBJ1-6, with 8 bases aligning to TRBD1. J gave up 8 bases and V 5 bases, and 0 bases lay outside the gene matches. The CDR3 totals 12 residues. CDR1 is SGHRS, CDR2 YFSETQ, per germline. The CDR3 nucleotides are TGCGCCAGCAGGGGACAGGATTCACCCCTCCACTTT. Its protein is CASRGQDSPLHF.

The chain recombines TRBV5-1 with TRBJ1-6; D not resolved. Per germline, CDR1 SGHRS and CDR2 YFSETQ. This CDR3 spans 16 amino acids. Trimming shortened V by 2 bases and J by 4 bases, and 13 bases separated the two germline ends. The DNA for the CDR3 is TGCGCCAGCAGCTTAAATCTGGTACAGTATAATTCACCCCTCCACTTT. Amino acids: CASSLNLVQYNSPLHF. Complete variable domain (other parts from reference TRBV5-1 and TRBJ1-6): KAGVTQTPRYLIKTRGQQVTLSCSPISGHRSVSWYQQTPGQGLQFLFEYFSETQRNKGNFPGRFSGRQFSNSRSEMNVSTLELGDSALYLCASSLNLVQYNSPLHFGNGTRLTVT.

The rearrangement links TRBV5-6 to TRBJ2-6; the D is unclear. The germline V gene encodes CDR1 SGHDT and CDR2 YYEEEE. This CDR3 is built from 16 residues. V was shortened by 4 bases and J by 0 bases, with 11 bases between the two germline ends. As DNA, the CDR3 is TGTGCCAGCAGCCCCGACGGGTTCTCTGGGGCCAACGTCCTGACTTTC. Protein sequence: CASSPDGFSGANVLTF.

The rearrangement joins TRBV24-1 to TRBJ2-2, with D perhaps TRBD1 (5 bases). CDR3 length: 13 residues. Germline-derived CDR1 and CDR2 are KGHDR and SFDVKD. Trimming left V 7 bases short and J 6 bases short, with 11 bases between. The CDR3 protein is CATRGLIAGELFF. As DNA, the CDR3 is TGTGCCACCAGGGGGCTTATTGCCGGGGAGCTGTTTTTT.

The J gene is TRBJ1-1, the V gene TRBV6-4; 7 bases are shared with TRBD1. Germline trimming cut 4 bases from V and 4 bases from J; bases unmatched to any gene: 3. The germline V gene has CDR1 MRHNA and CDR2 SNTAGT. The CDR3 is made up of 13 amino acids. In DNA form, the CDR3 reads TGTGCCAGCAGTGCGACAGGGACCACTGAAGCTTTCTTT. Translating gives CASSATGTTEAFF.

The sample holds one count of this clone. This chain uses TRBV12-5 with TRBJ2-1; possible D gene TRBD1, 5 bases. The CDR3 length is 14 residues. Germline CDR1 LGHNT, CDR2 FRNRAP. Trimming removed 1 base at V and 8 bases at J, with 12 bases between. CDR3 in amino acids: CASGLEYRRYEQFF. CDR3 bases: TGTGCTAGTGGTTTGGAGTACAGGAGATATGAGCAGTTCTTC.

The chain has TRBV2 and TRBJ2-2, with 7 bases identical to TRBD1. The junction had 5 bases not matched to a gene; V was cut back by 9 bases and J by 1 base. The CDR3 extends over 14 amino acids. The germline V gene encodes CDR1 SNHLY and CDR2 FYNNEI. CDR3 in DNA: TGTGCCAGAGGGGACAGCGTGAACACCGGGGAGCTGTTTTTT. Translation gives CARGDSVNTGELFF.

This clone has a single count. The chain uses TRBV24-1 and TRBJ2-1; 7 nucleotides match TRBD2. The germline CDR1 and CDR2 sequences are KGHDR and SFDVKD. With 7 bases clipped from V and 8 bases from J, the junction kept 10 bases outside the gene matches. The CDR3 runs 14 residues. CDR3 sequence (DNA): TGTGCCACCAGGGCAGCGGGGAGTTTCGATGAGCAGTTCTTC. This encodes CATRAAGSFDEQFF.

About this clone: One end of the junction fails to match germline, which may point to a read error. This specimen includes other DNA sequences encoding the same CDR3. The rearrangement joins TRBV6-6 to TRBJ1-5; D gene unclear. The CDR3 extends over 13 amino acids. Germline CDR1 is MNHNY and CDR2 is SVGAGI (reference sequence). For the CDR3, the DNA is TGTGCCAGTAGTTTCGACATCAATCAGCCCCAGCATTTT. Amino acids: CASSFDINQPQHF.

This clone was counted only a few times. The chain combines TRBV29-1 with TRBJ1-2; perhaps TRBD1 as D (6 bases). Germline loops: CDR1 SQVTM, CDR2 ANQGSEA. The CDR3 runs 13 residues. V lost 7 bases and J 3 bases, leaving 15 bases between the germline ends. The CDR3 DNA follows: TGCAGCGCCCAACCTCCAGGGGACTATGGCTACACCTTC. This translates into CSAQPPGDYGYTF.

This clone was seen only once. This sequence joins TRBV5-1 and TRBJ1-2; 12 bases line up with TRBD1. CDR3 length: 14 residues. V trimming: 5 bases; J trimming: 8 bases; junction bases outside the gene matches: 7. In germline, CDR1 is SGHRS, CDR2 YFSETQ. The CDR3 bases are TGCGCCAGCAGACGGGACAGGGGGCTAGGAGGCTACACCTTC. Its translation is CASRRDRGLGGYTF.

The rearrangement joins TRBV28 to TRBJ1-2; D is possibly TRBD1 (5 bases). CDR3 size: 13 residues. Germline V CDR1 and CDR2: MDHEN, SYDVKM. V lost 8 bases, J lost 2 bases, and 12 bases lay in between. CDR3 region: CASGPPGNYGYTF. In DNA, the CDR3 is TGTGCCAGCGGCCCCCCAGGGAACTATGGCTACACCTTC.